This T cell receptor beta chain was profiled in a study of shared clonotypes between healthy human individuals. The data were produced by immunoSEQ multiplex PCR, yet TCRdb's version contains in-frame clones alone and is incomplete. This table has about 490,000 clones, over 65% appearing once. Sequenced input: PBMCs. The receptor comes from a woman in her forties in good health. Some clones in this sample may be carry-over from other donors' samples.

The CDR3: CASSLGTPNEKLFF. CDR3 nucleotide sequence: TGCGCCAGCAGCTTGGGTACTCCCAATGAAAAACTGTTTTTT. The chain joins TRBV5-1 to TRBJ1-4, with no clear D. The CDR3 is 14 residues long. CDR1 SGHRS and CDR2 YFSETQ come from the germline V gene. Between the trimmed V and J ends, which lost 0 bases and 5 bases, there was a span of 8 bases.